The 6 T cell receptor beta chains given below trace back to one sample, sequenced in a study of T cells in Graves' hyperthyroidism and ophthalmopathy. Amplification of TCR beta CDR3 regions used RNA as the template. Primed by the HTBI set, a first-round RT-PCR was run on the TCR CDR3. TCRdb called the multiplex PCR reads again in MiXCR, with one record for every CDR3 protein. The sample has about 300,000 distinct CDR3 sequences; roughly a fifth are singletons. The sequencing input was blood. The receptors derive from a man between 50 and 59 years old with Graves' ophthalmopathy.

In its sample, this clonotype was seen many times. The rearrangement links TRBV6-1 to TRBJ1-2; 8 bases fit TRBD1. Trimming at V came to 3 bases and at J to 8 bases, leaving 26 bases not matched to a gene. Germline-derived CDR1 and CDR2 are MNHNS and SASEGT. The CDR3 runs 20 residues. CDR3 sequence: CASSDDGGSGRGRRGDGYTF. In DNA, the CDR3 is TGTGCCAGCAGTGATGACGGGGGGTCAGGCAGGGGGCGCCGGGGAGACGGCTACACCTTC.

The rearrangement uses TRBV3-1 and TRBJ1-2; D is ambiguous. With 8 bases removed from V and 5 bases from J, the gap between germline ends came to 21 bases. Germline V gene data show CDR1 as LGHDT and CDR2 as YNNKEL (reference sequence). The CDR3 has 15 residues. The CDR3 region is CASHPPGGPSYGYTF. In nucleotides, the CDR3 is TGTGCCAGCCATCCCCCAGGTGGGCCCTCATATGGCTACACCTTC. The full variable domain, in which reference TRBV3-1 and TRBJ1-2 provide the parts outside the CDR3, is DTAVSQTPKYLVTQMGNDKSIKCEQNLGHDTMYWYKQDSKKFLKIMFSYNNKELIINETVPNRFSPKSPDKAHLNLHINSLELGDSAVYFCASHPPGGPSYGYTFGSGTRLTVV.

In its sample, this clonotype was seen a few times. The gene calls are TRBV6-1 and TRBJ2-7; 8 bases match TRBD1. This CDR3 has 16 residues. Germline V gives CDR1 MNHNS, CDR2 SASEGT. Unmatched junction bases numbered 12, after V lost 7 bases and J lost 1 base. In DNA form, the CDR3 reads TGTGCCAGCACTATAATATCAGGGGGCTATTCCTACGAGCAGTACTTC. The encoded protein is CASTIISGGYSYEQYF.

Here the CDR3 DNA reads TGTGCCACCAGCCCGGACAGGCTGGATCAGCCCCAGCATTTT. Translating it yields CATSPDRLDQPQHF. This chain uses TRBV24-1 with TRBJ1-5; 7 bases match TRBD1. Germline lookup yields CDR1 KGHDR and CDR2 SFDVKD. Trimming cost V 7 bases and J 5 bases; bases outside gene matches: 7. CDR3 length: 14 residues.

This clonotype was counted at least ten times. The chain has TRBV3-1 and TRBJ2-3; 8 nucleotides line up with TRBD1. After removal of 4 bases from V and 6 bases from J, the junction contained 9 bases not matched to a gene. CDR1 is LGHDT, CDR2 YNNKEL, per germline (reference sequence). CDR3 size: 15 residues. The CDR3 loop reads CASSRDRGRDDTQYF. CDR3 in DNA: TGTGCCAGCAGCCGCGACAGGGGAAGGGATGATACGCAGTATTTT.

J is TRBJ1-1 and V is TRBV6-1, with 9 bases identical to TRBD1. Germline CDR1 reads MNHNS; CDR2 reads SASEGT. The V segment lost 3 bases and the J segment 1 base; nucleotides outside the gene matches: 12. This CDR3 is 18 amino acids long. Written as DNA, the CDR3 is TGTGCCAGCAGTGACCCCCCCGGGACAGGGAGGGGGAACACTGAAGCTTTCTTT. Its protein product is CASSDPPGTGRGNTEAFF.